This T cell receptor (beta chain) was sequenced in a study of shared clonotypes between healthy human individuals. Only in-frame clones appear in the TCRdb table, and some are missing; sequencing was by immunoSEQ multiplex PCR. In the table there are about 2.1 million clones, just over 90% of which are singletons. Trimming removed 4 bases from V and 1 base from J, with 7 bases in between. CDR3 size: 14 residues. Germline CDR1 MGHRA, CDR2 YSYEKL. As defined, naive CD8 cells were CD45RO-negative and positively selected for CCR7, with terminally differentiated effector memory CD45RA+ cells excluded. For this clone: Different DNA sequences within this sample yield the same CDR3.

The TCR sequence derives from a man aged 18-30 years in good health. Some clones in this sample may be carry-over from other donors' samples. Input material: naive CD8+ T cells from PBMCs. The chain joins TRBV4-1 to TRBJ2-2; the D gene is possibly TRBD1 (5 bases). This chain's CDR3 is CASSPGQNTGELFF. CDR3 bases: TGCGCCAGCAGCCCAGGGCAGAACACCGGGGAGCTGTTTTTT.